This T cell receptor (beta chain) derives from a study of CD8 T cells in ankylosing spondylitis. V lost 6 bases, J lost 3 bases, and 9 bases lay in between. Germline loops: CDR1 MNHEY, CDR2 SVGEGT. The CDR3 extends over 13 amino acids. TCRdb re-called the 5' RACE reads with MiXCR, one entry per CDR3 protein. The table shows roughly 150,000 distinct CDR3 sequences, with 30% to 35% occurring only once. Sequencing was performed on synovial fluid, either unsorted or a sorted T cell fraction (not recorded which). This chain connects TRBV6-2 or TRBV6-3 to TRBJ1-5; D unclear. The source of this sequence is a male donor with ankylosing spondylitis. Here the CDR3 DNA reads TGTGCCAGCAGATGGGGATTCAATCAGCCCCAGCATTTT. Translated, it gives CASRWGFNQPQHF.